The 8 T cell receptor beta chains reported below all come from one sample, sequenced in a study of beta chain features in type 1 diabetes. The isolated RNA, all of it, was reverse transcribed, so expressed TCRB transcripts were what got sequenced. Here immunoSEQ multiplex PCR was the method, and the copy in TCRdb shows in-frame clones only, minus some. The repertoire holds under 350,000 clones, with roughly 24% as singletons. These TCRs' antigens remain unknown. Whole-study findings and limits: TCRB CDR3 length was moderately but significantly reduced in all four CD4+ subsets of Type 1 diabetes patients.

Sequencing input: naive CD4+ T cells from blood. The receptor set was obtained from a woman aged 25 to 45 with type 1 diabetes.

This chain joins TRBV7-9 and TRBJ2-5, with 9 bases lining up with TRBD1. This CDR3 has 15 amino acids. The V segment lost 4 bases and the J segment 4 bases; nucleotides outside the gene matches: 7. CDR1 is SEHNR, CDR2 FQNEAQ, per germline (reference sequence). CDR3 sequence (DNA): TGTGCCAGCAGCTATCAACAGGGGGCAGGAGAGACCCAGTACTTC. Translation gives CASSYQQGAGETQYF.

This clone was counted only a few times. The chain couples TRBV5-6 to TRBJ2-4; D is undetermined. There are 13 residues in the CDR3. Germline lookup yields CDR1 SGHDT and CDR2 YYEEEE. V lost 0 bases to trimming and J lost 6 bases, with 7 bases between them. This CDR3 is CASSLVLRNIQYF. CDR3 bases: TGTGCCAGCAGCTTGGTACTGAGAAACATTCAGTACTTC.

This clone was seen a few times. The chain recombines TRBV28 with TRBJ2-3, with 7 nucleotides matching TRBD1. The CDR3 length is 13 residues. With V trimmed by 10 bases and J by 2 bases, 6 bases remained unmatched. The germline V gene has CDR1 MDHEN and CDR2 SYDVKM. CDR3 region: CANRDRITDTQYF. In DNA form, the CDR3 reads TGTGCCAACAGGGACAGAATCACAGATACGCAGTATTTT.

This clone was seen a handful of times. The V and J genes are TRBV29-1 and TRBJ2-2, with D possibly being TRBD1 (5 bases). The CDR3 has 16 amino acids. Germline loops: CDR1 SQVTM, CDR2 ANQGSEA. V gave up 4 bases and J gave up 0 bases, with 15 bases separating them. The CDR3, as DNA: TGCAGCGTTGGGGGCCCTGGACGCACGAACACCGGGGAGCTGTTTTTT. Translation: CSVGGPGRTNTGELFF.

As regards this clone: Other DNA sequences from this sample encode an identical CDR3 as well. The chain employs TRBV4-1 and TRBJ2-3; 10 bases map to TRBD2. The CDR3 runs to 17 residues. Trimming at V came to 0 bases and at J to 2 bases, leaving 5 bases not matched to a gene. Germline CDR1 reads MGHRA; CDR2 reads YSYEKL. CDR3 loop: CASSQDPSGRATDTQYF. CDR3 bases: TGCGCCAGCAGCCAAGATCCCAGCGGGAGGGCCACAGATACGCAGTATTTT.

This clone appeared a few times. The chain links TRBV29-1 to TRBJ2-7; D possibly corresponds to TRBD2 (5 bases). The CDR3 runs to 12 residues. The germline gives CDR1 SQVTM, CDR2 ANQGSEA. The V end lost 3 bases, the J end lost 6 bases, and 12 bases lay between the germline ends. CDR3 DNA: TGCAGCGTTGACGGGCCGGGGAGCGAGCAGTACTTC. Translating gives CSVDGPGSEQYF.

This clone was counted a few times. This chain joins TRBV9 and TRBJ1-2, with D tentatively TRBD1 (6 bases). V gave up 4 bases and J gave up 7 bases, with 20 bases separating them. This CDR3 contains 15 residues. Germline values: CDR1 SGDLS, CDR2 YYNGEE. CDR3 nucleotides: TGTGCCAGCAGCTCCTCCGGGGGGCTGACCGGTGGCTACACCTTC. This sequence encodes CASSSSGGLTGGYTF.

This clone has just a few counts. The chain couples TRBV18 to TRBJ2-7, with 10 bases that match TRBD1. CDR1 is KGHSH and CDR2 is LQKENI in the germline V gene. V shed 6 bases and J 3 bases; nucleotides not matched to a gene: 8. This CDR3 contains 15 residues. The CDR3 DNA sequence: TGTGCCAGCTCCCTCACGACAGGGGGCGACTACGAGCAGTACTTC. This codes for CASSLTTGGDYEQYF. Filled out from reference TRBV18 and TRBJ2-7, the complete variable domain reads NAGVMQNPRHLVRRRGQEARLRCSPMKGHSHVYWYRQLPEEGLKFMVYLQKENIIDESGMPKERFSAEFPKEGPSILRIQQVVRGDSAAYFCASSLTTGGDYEQYFGPGTRLTVT.